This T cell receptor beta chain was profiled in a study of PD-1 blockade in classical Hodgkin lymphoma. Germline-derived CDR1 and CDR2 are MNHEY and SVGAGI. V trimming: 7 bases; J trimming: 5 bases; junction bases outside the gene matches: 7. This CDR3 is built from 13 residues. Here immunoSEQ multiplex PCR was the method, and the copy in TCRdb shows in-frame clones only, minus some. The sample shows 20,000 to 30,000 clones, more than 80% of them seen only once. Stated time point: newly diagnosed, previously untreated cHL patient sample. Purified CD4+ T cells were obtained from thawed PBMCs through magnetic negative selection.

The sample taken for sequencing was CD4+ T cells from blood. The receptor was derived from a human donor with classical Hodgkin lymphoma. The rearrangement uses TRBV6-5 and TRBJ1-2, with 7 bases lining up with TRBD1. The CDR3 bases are TGTGCCAGCACCTTATCAGGGGGTTATGGCTACACCTTC. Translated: CASTLSGGYGYTF.